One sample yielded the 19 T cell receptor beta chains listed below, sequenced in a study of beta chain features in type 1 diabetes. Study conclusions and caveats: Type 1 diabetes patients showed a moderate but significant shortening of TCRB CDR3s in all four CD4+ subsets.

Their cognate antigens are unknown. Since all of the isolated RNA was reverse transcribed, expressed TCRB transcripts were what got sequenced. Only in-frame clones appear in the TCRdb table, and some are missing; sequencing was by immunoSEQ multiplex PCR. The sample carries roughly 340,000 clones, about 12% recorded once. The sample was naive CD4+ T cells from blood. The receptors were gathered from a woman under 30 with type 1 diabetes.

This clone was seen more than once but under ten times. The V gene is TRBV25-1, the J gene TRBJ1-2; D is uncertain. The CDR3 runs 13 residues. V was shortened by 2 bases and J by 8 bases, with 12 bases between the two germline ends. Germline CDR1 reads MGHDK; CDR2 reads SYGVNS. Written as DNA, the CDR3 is TGTGCCAGCAGTGAAGGTCCACCGGGGGGCTACACCTTC. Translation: CASSEGPPGGYTF.

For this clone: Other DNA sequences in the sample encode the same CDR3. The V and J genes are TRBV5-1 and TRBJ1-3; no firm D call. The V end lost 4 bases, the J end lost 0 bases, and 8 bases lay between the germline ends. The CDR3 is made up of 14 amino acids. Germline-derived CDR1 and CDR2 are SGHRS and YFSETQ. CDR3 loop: CASSPSNSGNTIYF. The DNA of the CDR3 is TGCGCCAGCAGCCCGTCTAACTCTGGAAACACCATATATTTT.

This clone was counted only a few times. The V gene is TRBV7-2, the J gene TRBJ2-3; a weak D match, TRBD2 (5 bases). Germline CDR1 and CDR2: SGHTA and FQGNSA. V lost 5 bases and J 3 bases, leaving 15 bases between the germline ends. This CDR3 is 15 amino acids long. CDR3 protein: CASSPGPSGTDTQYF. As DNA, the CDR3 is TGTGCCAGCAGCCCCGGCCCCTCGGGGACAGATACGCAGTATTTT.

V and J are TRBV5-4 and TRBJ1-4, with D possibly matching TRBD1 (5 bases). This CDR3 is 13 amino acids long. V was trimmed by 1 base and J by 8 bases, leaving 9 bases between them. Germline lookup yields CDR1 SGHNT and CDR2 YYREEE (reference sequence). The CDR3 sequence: CASSLWQGEKLFF. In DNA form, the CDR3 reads TGTGCCAGCAGCTTGTGGCAGGGAGAAAAACTGTTTTTT.

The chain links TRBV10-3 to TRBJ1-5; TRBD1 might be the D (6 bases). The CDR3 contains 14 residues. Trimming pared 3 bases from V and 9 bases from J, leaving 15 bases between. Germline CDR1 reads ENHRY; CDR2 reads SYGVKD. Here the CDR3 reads CAISDLQGQGPQHF. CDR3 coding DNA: TGTGCCATCAGTGATTTGCAGGGGCAAGGGCCCCAGCATTTT.

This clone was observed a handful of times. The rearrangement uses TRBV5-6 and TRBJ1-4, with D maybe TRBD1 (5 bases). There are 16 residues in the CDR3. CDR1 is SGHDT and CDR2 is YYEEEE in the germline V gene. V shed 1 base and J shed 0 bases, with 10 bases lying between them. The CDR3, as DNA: TGTGCCAGCAGCTTGACAGGAGCGACAACTAATGAAAAACTGTTTTTT. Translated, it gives CASSLTGATTNEKLFF. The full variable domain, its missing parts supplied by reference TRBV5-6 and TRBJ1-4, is DAGVTQSPTHLIKTRGQQVTLRCSPKSGHDTVSWYQQALGQGPQFIFQYYEEEERQRGNFPDRFSGHQFPNYSSELNVNALLLGDSALYLCASSLTGATTNEKLFFGSGTQLSVL.

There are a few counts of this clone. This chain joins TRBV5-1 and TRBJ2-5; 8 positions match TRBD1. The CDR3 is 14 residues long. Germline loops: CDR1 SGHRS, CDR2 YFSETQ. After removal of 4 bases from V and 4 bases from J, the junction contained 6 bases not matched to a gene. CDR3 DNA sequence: TGCGCCAGCAGCCGACAGGGGTTTGGAGAGACCCAGTACTTC. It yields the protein CASSRQGFGETQYF.

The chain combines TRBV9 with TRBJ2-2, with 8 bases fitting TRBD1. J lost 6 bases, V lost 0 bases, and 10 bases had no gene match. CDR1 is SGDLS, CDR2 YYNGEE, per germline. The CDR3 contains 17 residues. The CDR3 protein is CASSVVPRTGKAGELFF. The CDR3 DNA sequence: TGTGCCAGCAGCGTAGTTCCCCGGACAGGGAAAGCCGGGGAGCTGTTTTTT.

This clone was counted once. The CDR3 DNA is TGCAGTGCCATAGTTAACACTGAAGCTTTCTTT. Translation gives CSAIVNTEAFF. V is TRBV20-1 and J is TRBJ1-1; D gene unclear. CDR1 is DFQATT, CDR2 SNEGSKA, per germline (reference sequence). V was cut by 6 bases and J by 2 bases, with 7 bases left in between. This CDR3 is built from 11 residues.

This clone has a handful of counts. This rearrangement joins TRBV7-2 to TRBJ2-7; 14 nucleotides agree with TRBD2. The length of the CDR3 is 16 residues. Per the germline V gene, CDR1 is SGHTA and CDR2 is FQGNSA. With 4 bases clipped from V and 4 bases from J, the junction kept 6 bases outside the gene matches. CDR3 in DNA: TGTGCCAGCAGCTCCTTGACTAGCGGGAGGGGGTACGAGCAGTACTTC. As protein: CASSSLTSGRGYEQYF.

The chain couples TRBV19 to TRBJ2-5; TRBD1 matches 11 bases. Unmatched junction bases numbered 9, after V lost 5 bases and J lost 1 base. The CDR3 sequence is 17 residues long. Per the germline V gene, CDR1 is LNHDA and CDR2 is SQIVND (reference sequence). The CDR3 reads CASSVLPGTGGQETQYF. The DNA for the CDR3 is TGTGCCAGTAGTGTCCTACCCGGGACAGGGGGCCAAGAGACCCAGTACTTC.

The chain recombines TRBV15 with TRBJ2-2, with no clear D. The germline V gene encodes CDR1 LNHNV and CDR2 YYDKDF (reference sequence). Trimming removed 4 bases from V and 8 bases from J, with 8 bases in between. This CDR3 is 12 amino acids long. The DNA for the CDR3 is TGTGCCACCAGCACCTACGGTGGGGAGCTGTTTTTT. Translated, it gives CATSTYGGELFF. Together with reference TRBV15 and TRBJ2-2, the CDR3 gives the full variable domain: DAMVIQNPRYQVTQFGKPVTLSCSQTLNHNVMYWYQQKSSQAPKLLFHYYDKDFNNEADTPDNFQSRRPNTSFCFLDIRSPGLGDTAMYLCATSTYGGELFFGEGSRLTVL.

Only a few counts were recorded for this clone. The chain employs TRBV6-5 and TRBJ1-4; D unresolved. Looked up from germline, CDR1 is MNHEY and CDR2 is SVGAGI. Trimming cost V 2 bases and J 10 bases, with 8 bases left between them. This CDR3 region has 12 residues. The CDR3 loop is CASSYRTGKLFF. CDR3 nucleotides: TGTGCCAGCAGTTACCGGACTGGAAAACTGTTTTTT.

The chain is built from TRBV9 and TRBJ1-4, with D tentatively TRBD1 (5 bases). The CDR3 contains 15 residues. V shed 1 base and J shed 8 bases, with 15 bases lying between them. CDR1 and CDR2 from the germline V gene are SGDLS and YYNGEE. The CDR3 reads CASSVLGQGAEKLFF. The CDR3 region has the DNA TGTGCCAGCAGCGTACTGGGTCAGGGTGCCGAAAAACTGTTTTTT.

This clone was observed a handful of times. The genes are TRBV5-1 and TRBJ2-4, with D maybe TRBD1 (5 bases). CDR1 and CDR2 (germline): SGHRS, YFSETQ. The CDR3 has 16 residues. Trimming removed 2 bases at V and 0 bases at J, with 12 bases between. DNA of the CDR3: TGCGCCAGCAGCTTAAGGACACCTAAAGCCAAAAACATTCAGTACTTC. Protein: CASSLRTPKAKNIQYF.

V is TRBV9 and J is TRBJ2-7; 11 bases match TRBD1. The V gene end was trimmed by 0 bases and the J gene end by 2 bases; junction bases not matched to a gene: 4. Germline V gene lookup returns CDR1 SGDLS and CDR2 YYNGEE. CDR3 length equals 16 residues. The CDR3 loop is CASSVGGGQGAYEQYF. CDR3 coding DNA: TGTGCCAGCAGCGTAGGAGGGGGACAGGGGGCCTACGAGCAGTACTTC.

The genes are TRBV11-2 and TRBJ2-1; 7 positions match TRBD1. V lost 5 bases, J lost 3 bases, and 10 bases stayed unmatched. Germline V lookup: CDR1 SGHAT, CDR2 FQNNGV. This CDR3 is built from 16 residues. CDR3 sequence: CASSQTRGRSYNEQFF. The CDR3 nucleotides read TGTGCCAGCAGCCAGACAAGGGGGCGTAGCTACAATGAGCAGTTCTTC. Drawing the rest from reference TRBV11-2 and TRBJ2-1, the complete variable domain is EAGVAQSPRYKIIEKRQSVAFWCNPISGHATLYWYQQILGQGPKLLIQFQNNGVVDDSQLPKDRFSAERLKGVDSTLKIQPAKLEDSAVYLCASSQTRGRSYNEQFFGPGTRLTVL.

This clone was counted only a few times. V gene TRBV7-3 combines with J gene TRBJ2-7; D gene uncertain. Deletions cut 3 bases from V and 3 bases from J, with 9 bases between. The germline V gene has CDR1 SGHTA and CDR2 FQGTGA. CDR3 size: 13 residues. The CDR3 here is CASSFGSGYEQYF. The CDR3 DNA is TGTGCCAGCAGCTTCGGGTCGGGCTACGAGCAGTACTTC. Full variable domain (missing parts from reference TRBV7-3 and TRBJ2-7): GAGVSQTPSNKVTEKGKYVELRCDPISGHTALYWYRQSLGQGPEFLIYFQGTGAADDSGLPNDRFFAVRPEGSVSTLKIQRTERGDSAVYLCASSFGSGYEQYFGPGTRLTVT.

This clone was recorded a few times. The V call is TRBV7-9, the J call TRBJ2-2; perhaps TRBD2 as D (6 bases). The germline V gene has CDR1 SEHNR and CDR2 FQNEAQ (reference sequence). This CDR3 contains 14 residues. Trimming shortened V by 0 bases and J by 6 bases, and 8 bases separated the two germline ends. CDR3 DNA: TGTGCCAGCAGCTTAGCGGGAGGAGCCGGGGAGCTGTTTTTT. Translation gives CASSLAGGAGELFF.